Shown below are 14 T cell receptor beta chains from a single sample sequenced in a study of cytomegalovirus exposure and HLA in healthy donors. PCR used 60 Vbeta primers and 13 Jbeta primers. Profiled with immunoSEQ multiplex PCR; TCRdb holds only in-frame clones, not every one. The sample includes some 140,000 clones, 70% to 85% seen only once; the top ten take roughly 8.8%. Sequencing input: PBMCs. The receptors originated from a woman aged 45-65 years in good health and CMV-seropositive.

The V call is TRBV5-1, the J call TRBJ2-7; 8 nucleotides agree with TRBD2. This CDR3 comprises 16 residues. Germline loops: CDR1 SGHRS, CDR2 YFSETQ. The junction had 15 bases not matched to a gene; V was cut back by 4 bases and J by 6 bases. CDR3 DNA sequence: TGCGCCAGCAGCACTGCCGGGGGGGCACAATCTCTCGAGCAGTACTTC. This encodes CASSTAGGAQSLEQYF.

This clone was seen only a few times. The chain has TRBV11-2 and TRBJ2-7, with 8 nucleotides matching TRBD2. V gave up 8 bases and J gave up 2 bases; unmatched junction bases: 8. The CDR3 runs to 14 residues. Germline assignment: CDR1 SGHAT and CDR2 FQNNGV. The CDR3 sequence: CASCYSGGPYEQYF. For the CDR3, the DNA is TGTGCCAGCTGTTATTCGGGAGGGCCCTACGAGCAGTACTTC. The variable domain in full, completed from reference TRBV11-2 and TRBJ2-7, reads EAGVAQSPRYKIIEKRQSVAFWCNPISGHATLYWYQQILGQGPKLLIQFQNNGVVDDSQLPKDRFSAERLKGVDSTLKIQPAKLEDSAVYLCASCYSGGPYEQYFGPGTRLTVT.

The chain uses TRBV29-1 and TRBJ2-7, with D perhaps TRBD2 (5 bases). Germline V gene data show CDR1 as SQVTM and CDR2 as ANQGSEA. The CDR3 loop spans 11 amino acids. The V end was cut by 7 bases, the J end by 3 bases, with 10 bases between. The CDR3: CSGGHGYEQYF. CDR3 nucleotides: TGCAGCGGCGGGCACGGCTACGAGCAGTACTTC.

The chain couples TRBV27 to TRBJ2-1, with D possibly matching TRBD1 (6 bases). Germline loops: CDR1 MNHEY, CDR2 SMNVEV (reference sequence). This CDR3 contains 13 residues. V was cut by 8 bases and J by 2 bases, with 10 bases left in between. The CDR3 sequence is CASLQGPYNEQFF. The CDR3 DNA is TGTGCCAGCCTCCAGGGGCCCTACAATGAGCAGTTCTTC.

This chain uses TRBV19 with TRBJ2-2; TRBD1 agrees at 7 bases. The CDR3 totals 14 residues. V gave up 8 bases and J gave up 5 bases; unmatched junction bases: 8. Germline lookup yields CDR1 LNHDA and CDR2 SQIVND (reference sequence). The CDR3 here is CASCWDSETGELFF. Written as DNA, the CDR3 is TGTGCCAGTTGCTGGGACAGTGAGACCGGGGAGCTGTTTTTT. Using reference TRBV19 and TRBJ2-2 for the parts outside the CDR3, the full variable domain is DGGITQSPKYLFRKEGQNVTLSCEQNLNHDAMYWYRQDPGQGLRLIYYSQIVNDFQKGDIAEGYSVSREKKESFPLTVTSAQKNPTAFYLCASCWDSETGELFFGEGSRLTVL.

The chain couples TRBV15 to TRBJ2-1, with 8 bases aligning to TRBD1. The V segment lost 0 bases and the J segment 2 bases; nucleotides outside the gene matches: 3. Looked up from germline, CDR1 is LNHNV and CDR2 is YYDKDF (reference sequence). CDR3 length: 16 amino acids. CDR3 DNA sequence: TGTGCCACCAGCAGAGATCCACAGGGGGCCTACAATGAGCAGTTCTTC. Its translation is CATSRDPQGAYNEQFF.

This chain connects TRBV6-4 to TRBJ2-2; 7 bases agree with TRBD2. After removal of 6 bases from V and 3 bases from J, the junction contained 4 bases not matched to a gene. The CDR3 runs 14 residues. Germline values: CDR1 MRHNA, CDR2 SNTAGT. In nucleotides, the CDR3 is TGTGCCAGCAGCGTGACTAGCCACACCGGGGAGCTGTTTTTT. Protein sequence: CASSVTSHTGELFF.

The chain couples TRBV9 to TRBJ2-7; a weak D match, TRBD2 (5 bases). V was trimmed by 0 bases and J by 2 bases, leaving 12 bases between them. CDR1 is SGDLS, CDR2 YYNGEE, per germline. The CDR3 has 15 amino acids. The CDR3 DNA follows: TGTGCCAGCAGCGTAGAGGTGCGCGGGCCCTACGAGCAGTACTTC. This codes for CASSVEVRGPYEQYF.

Only a few counts were recorded for this clone. The chain combines TRBV6-6 with TRBJ1-5; 7 nucleotides match TRBD1. The junction had 6 bases not matched to a gene; V was cut back by 8 bases and J by 2 bases. The CDR3 contains 14 residues. CDR1 is MNHNY and CDR2 is SVGAGI in the germline V gene (reference sequence). The CDR3 nucleotides read TGTGCCAGCCGAGGGGGCGCGGGCAATCAGCCCCAGCATTTT. Translating it yields CASRGGAGNQPQHF.

The chain joins TRBV28 to TRBJ1-4, with D unresolved. This CDR3 spans 14 amino acids. Germline V gives CDR1 MDHEN, CDR2 SYDVKM. V lost 5 bases to trimming and J lost 10 bases, with 17 bases between them. The CDR3 spells CASSRDLGGRKLFF. The CDR3 coding sequence is TGTGCCAGCAGTCGTGATTTAGGCGGTCGAAAACTGTTTTTT.

The J gene is TRBJ2-1, the V gene TRBV9, with D possibly being TRBD2 (7 bases). The CDR3 is 18 residues long. Germline CDR1 reads SGDLS; CDR2 reads YYNGEE. V lost 3 bases and J 5 bases, leaving 24 bases between the germline ends. CDR3 DNA: TGTGCCAGCAGCGGACCACGAAGGGGGGGCCAGGGCCACAATGAGCAGTTCTTC. Its protein is CASSGPRRGGQGHNEQFF.

This clone was counted between two and nine times. V gene TRBV18 combines with J gene TRBJ1-4, with TRBD1 identical over 7 bases. The CDR3 length is 16 residues. Germline lookup yields CDR1 KGHSH and CDR2 LQKENI. V lost 4 bases to trimming and J lost 0 bases; unmatched junction nucleotides: 5. The CDR3 protein is CASSQAQGATNEKLFF. The CDR3 bases are TGTGCCAGCTCACAGGCCCAGGGGGCAACTAATGAAAAACTGTTTTTT.

The CDR3 loop is CASSPIRGGNSPLHF. DNA for the CDR3: TGTGCCAGCAGCCCCATACGGGGTGGTAATTCACCCCTCCACTTT. The genes are TRBV28 and TRBJ1-6; unclear D gene. CDR1 is MDHEN and CDR2 is SYDVKM in the germline V gene. CDR3 size: 15 residues. V was shortened by 6 bases and J by 6 bases, with 15 bases between the two germline ends.

This clone was observed once. An end of the junction does not agree with germline; a read error may underlie this. The rearrangement joins TRBV30 to TRBJ1-4; 7 bases align to TRBD1. Germline-derived CDR1 and CDR2 are GTSNPN and SVGIG (reference sequence). This CDR3 has 13 residues. The CDR3 sequence is CAEGGQPNEKLFF. CDR3 bases: TGCGCCGAGGGGGGACAGCCAAATGAAAAACTGTTTTTT.